One sample yielded the 9 T cell receptor beta chains listed below, sequenced in a study of T cells in localized non-small cell lung cancer. Clones were read by immunoSEQ multiplex PCR, and TCRdb kept only the in-frame ones, dropping some. The table has tens of thousands of clones, approximately 78% seen once; the top ten hold less than 5%. This specimen consisted of peripheral blood, obtained before any cancer treatment. All receptors derive from a woman aged 35 to 69 with stage I lung adenocarcinoma.

The chain combines TRBV6-5 with TRBJ1-1; 8 bases agree with TRBD1. Germline trimming cut 3 bases from V and 9 bases from J; bases unmatched to any gene: 6. This CDR3 is 13 amino acids long. Germline assignment: CDR1 MNHEY and CDR2 SVGAGI. Written as DNA, the CDR3 is TGTGCCAGCAGTTATCACAGGACAGGGAAAGCTTTCTTT. Residues: CASSYHRTGKAFF.

The chain joins TRBV5-8 to TRBJ2-3, with 7 bases lining up with TRBD2. V shed 4 bases, J shed 2 bases, and the junction held 7 bases outside the gene matches. This CDR3 region has 15 residues. Per the germline V gene, CDR1 is SGHTS and CDR2 is YDEGEE. The CDR3 here is CASSAGVRATDTQYF. For the CDR3, the DNA is TGTGCCAGCAGCGCGGGGGTACGGGCCACAGATACGCAGTATTTT.

There are a few counts of this clone. CDR3 coding DNA: TGCGCCAGCAGCCTACGGACAGGGGGCGAGCAGTACTTC. Residues: CASSLRTGGEQYF. The V gene is TRBV4-3, the J gene TRBJ2-7; 10 bases are shared with TRBD1. Per germline, CDR1 LGHNA and CDR2 YSLEER. The ends lost 4 bases at V and 6 bases at J; junction bases unmatched: 3. The CDR3 contains 13 residues.

The rearrangement uses TRBV4-3 and TRBJ2-3, with TRBD2 matching 10 bases. The CDR3 covers 16 residues. The junction had 7 bases not matched to a gene; V was cut back by 3 bases and J by 4 bases. Germline V gene lookup returns CDR1 LGHNA and CDR2 YSLEER. The CDR3 region has the DNA TGCGCCAGCAGCCAGATGCTAGCGGGGGCCTCAGATACGCAGTATTTT. Its protein is CASSQMLAGASDTQYF.

CDR3 DNA: TGCGCCAGCAGCCAAGAGAACCGGGGGTATGGCTACACCTTC. Its translation: CASSQENRGYGYTF. This chain uses TRBV4-3 with TRBJ1-2, with a tentative D call TRBD1 (5 bases). Trimming took off 0 bases at V and 5 bases at J, with 10 bases between the two ends. The CDR3 covers 14 residues. Looked up from germline, CDR1 is LGHNA and CDR2 is YSLEER.

This clone has a single count. V and J are TRBV5-1 and TRBJ1-2, with D tentatively TRBD1 (5 bases). In germline, CDR1 is SGHRS, CDR2 YFSETQ. The CDR3 runs to 14 residues. V dropped 5 bases and J dropped 4 bases, with 15 bases sitting between them. The CDR3 sequence is CASRLEQATYGYTF. CDR3 in DNA: TGCGCCAGCAGGCTGGAACAGGCCACCTATGGCTACACCTTC.

This clone came up a few times. This chain links TRBV4-1 with TRBJ2-1; 9 bases align to TRBD2. Germline V lookup: CDR1 MGHRA, CDR2 YSYEKL. Unmatched junction bases numbered 19, after V lost 4 bases and J lost 0 bases. This CDR3 contains 21 residues. CDR3 sequence (DNA): TGCGCCAGCAGCCCGGGGGGTGCCCAGCGGGGGGCACGTAGCTCCTACAATGAGCAGTTCTTC. Amino acid sequence: CASSPGGAQRGARSSYNEQFF.

This chain uses TRBV7-6 with TRBJ2-2, with 7 bases aligning to TRBD1. The V gene end was trimmed by 5 bases and the J gene end by 4 bases; junction bases not matched to a gene: 7. Germline lookup yields CDR1 SGHVS and CDR2 FNYEAQ. The CDR3 spans 15 residues. The CDR3 nucleotides read TGTGCCAGCAGCCCCAGAGGGGGCAGCACCGGGGAGCTGTTTTTT. Amino acids: CASSPRGGSTGELFF.

The CDR3 protein is CASSTRVTSGGADTQYF. DNA of the CDR3: TGTGCCAGTAGTACCCGCGTTACTAGCGGGGGGGCAGATACGCAGTATTTT. The chain employs TRBV19 and TRBJ2-3; 13 nucleotides match TRBD2. Germline V gene sequence: CDR1 LNHDA, CDR2 SQIVND (reference sequence). The CDR3 runs to 17 residues. V gave up 4 bases and J gave up 4 bases; unmatched junction bases: 8.